A single sample gave rise to the 28 T cell receptor beta chains below, sequenced in a study of T cells in Graves' hyperthyroidism and ophthalmopathy. Amplification yielded TCR beta CDR3 regions, with RNA transcripts as the source. During a first-round RT-PCR of the TCR CDR3, the HTBI primer set was used. TCRdb used MiXCR to reprocess the multiplex PCR reads, holding one entry per CDR3 protein. The table records hundreds of thousands of distinct CDR3 sequences, approximately 18% of them present only once. The sequenced material came from blood. The receptors here all came from a woman between 45 and 65 years old with Graves' hyperthyroidism that later progressed to Graves' ophthalmopathy.

This clonotype was seen ten or more times. This chain connects TRBV20-1 to TRBJ1-1, with a weak D call TRBD1 (6 bases). Germline CDR1 is DFQATT and CDR2 is SNEGSKA (reference sequence). The length of the CDR3 is 14 residues. V gave up 1 base and J gave up 3 bases, with 12 bases separating them. The CDR3 sequence: CSARAGGRDTEAFF. For the CDR3, the DNA is TGCAGTGCTAGAGCCGGGGGCCGGGACACTGAAGCTTTCTTT.

This clonotype has a handful of counts. The chain combines TRBV7-9 with TRBJ2-2; 7 bases are shared with TRBD2. The trim removed 3 bases at V and 2 bases at J, leaving 3 bases unmatched. From germline, CDR1 is SEHNR and CDR2 FQNEAQ (reference sequence). The CDR3 loop spans 15 amino acids. CDR3 in amino acids: CASSLTSPNTGELFF. The CDR3 region has the DNA TGTGCCAGCAGCTTGACTAGCCCCAACACCGGGGAGCTGTTTTTT.

As regards this clonotype: It may be a read error: a sequence one base away is much more abundant. V and J are TRBV2 and TRBJ1-2; D is unresolved. Germline loops: CDR1 SNHLY, CDR2 FYNNEI. This CDR3 comprises 11 residues. The CDR3 DNA follows: TGTGACAGCAGTGACAAGTATGGCTACACCTTC. Protein product: CDSSDKYGYTF.

This clonotype occurred many times. The chain combines TRBV5-1 with TRBJ2-3, with TRBD2 matching 7 bases. V lost 3 bases, J lost 0 bases, and 7 bases stayed unmatched. CDR3 size: 16 residues. Germline V gene sequence: CDR1 SGHRS, CDR2 YFSETQ. Written as DNA, the CDR3 is TGCGCCAGCAGCTGGGGGGGAGACGTTAGCACAGATACGCAGTATTTT. It codes for CASSWGGDVSTDTQYF.

This clonotype has at least ten counts. CDR3: CAWSPDRYAEAFF. CDR3 in DNA: TGTGCCTGGAGTCCCGACAGGTACGCTGAAGCTTTCTTT. The rearrangement joins TRBV30 to TRBJ1-1; weak D call: TRBD1 (6 bases). Germline CDR1 GTSNPN, CDR2 SVGIG (reference sequence). The length of the CDR3 is 13 residues. The V gene lost 2 bases and the J gene lost 6 bases, with 13 bases spanning the gap.

This clonotype was seen a handful of times. V gene TRBV6-1 combines with J gene TRBJ1-2; weak D call: TRBD1 (6 bases). The CDR3 extends over 14 amino acids. Trimming left V 0 bases short and J 4 bases short, with 9 bases between. Germline values: CDR1 MNHNS, CDR2 SASEGT. This chain's CDR3 is CASSEATGVYGYTF. CDR3 sequence (DNA): TGTGCCAGCAGTGAAGCGACAGGAGTCTATGGCTACACCTTC.

In this sample, this clonotype turned up many times. The CDR3 coding sequence is TGCGCCAGCAGCTTCTGGGGGGACTATGGCTACACCTTC. It translates to CASSFWGDYGYTF. This sequence joins TRBV5-1 and TRBJ1-2; D perhaps matches TRBD1 (5 bases). The CDR3 contains 13 residues. Trimming stripped 2 bases from V and 3 bases from J, with 8 bases between. The V gene's germline CDR1 is SGHRS and CDR2 YFSETQ.

In DNA form, the CDR3 reads TGCAGCGTTGAGGCGCCCAGCGGGGGCCTCCAAGAGACCCAGTACTTC. As protein: CSVEAPSGGLQETQYF. The rearrangement links TRBV29-1 to TRBJ2-5; 8 bases map to TRBD2. CDR3 length: 16 residues. Trimming cost V 3 bases and J 1 base; bases outside gene matches: 10. From germline, CDR1 is SQVTM and CDR2 ANQGSEA.

The sample holds many counts of this clonotype. The rearrangement uses TRBV20-1 and TRBJ1-2, with 9 bases aligning to TRBD1. Germline values: CDR1 DFQATT, CDR2 SNEGSKA (reference sequence). Trimming at V came to 3 bases and at J to 5 bases, leaving 7 bases not matched to a gene. CDR3 length: 14 amino acids. CDR3 residues: CSASHGTGTYGYTF. CDR3 coding DNA: TGCAGTGCTAGTCATGGGACAGGGACATATGGCTACACCTTC.

This clonotype was counted at least ten times. The chain links TRBV20-1 to TRBJ2-7; D not resolved. Germline-derived CDR1 and CDR2 are DFQATT and SNEGSKA (reference sequence). The V end lost 2 bases, the J end lost 2 bases, and 4 bases lay between the germline ends. The CDR3 is 11 residues long. CDR3 coding DNA: TGCAGTGCTAGATGGGCCTACGAGCAGTACTTC. It codes for CSARWAYEQYF.

This chain joins TRBV15 and TRBJ2-1; D unclear. This CDR3 is 15 amino acids long. Germline V gene data show CDR1 as LNHNV and CDR2 as YYDKDF (reference sequence). V was clipped by 1 base and J by 2 bases, with 9 bases between them. CDR3 bases: TGTGCCACCAGCAGAGTGGCGCTTACCTACAATGAGCAGTTCTTC. This gives the protein CATSRVALTYNEQFF.

The chain uses TRBV20-1 and TRBJ1-5; D remains ambiguous. This CDR3 is built from 16 residues. Germline lookup yields CDR1 DFQATT and CDR2 SNEGSKA (reference sequence). Trimming stripped 5 bases from V and 2 bases from J, with 19 bases between. CDR3 bases: TGCAGTGCTCTACCACTAATCCGCTTGGGCAATCAGCCCCAGCATTTT. Translated: CSALPLIRLGNQPQHF.

This clonotype turned up a few times. The chain combines TRBV12-5 with TRBJ2-1; D not resolved. This CDR3 contains 13 residues. The germline V gene has CDR1 LGHNT and CDR2 FRNRAP. Trimming took off 2 bases at V and 8 bases at J, with 10 bases between the two ends. This CDR3 is CASGLRRVDEQFF. The CDR3 DNA is TGTGCTAGTGGTTTGCGTAGGGTCGATGAGCAGTTCTTC.

The table lists this clonotype with a count of one. The CDR3, as DNA: TGTGCCAGCAGTTTAGGGGGACTAGCGAGGTCCCAGTACTTC. Amino acids: CASSLGGLARSQYF. V gene TRBV12-3 or TRBV12-4 combines with J gene TRBJ2-5, with 10 bases aligning to TRBD2. CDR3 length: 14 amino acids. The V and J ends lost 1 base and 9 bases, in that order; junction bases with no gene match: 5.

The chain links TRBV19 to TRBJ2-7; 9 positions match TRBD2. V lost 5 bases, J lost 4 bases, and 15 bases stayed unmatched. CDR1 is LNHDA and CDR2 is SQIVND in the germline V gene (reference sequence). The CDR3 runs 17 residues. CDR3 in DNA: TGTGCCAGTAGTCCTTCTCTCGTTGAAGCGGGGGGTTACGAGCAGTACTTC. Its translation: CASSPSLVEAGGYEQYF. Using reference TRBV19 and TRBJ2-7 for the parts outside the CDR3, the full variable domain is DGGITQSPKYLFRKEGQNVTLSCEQNLNHDAMYWYRQDPGQGLRLIYYSQIVNDFQKGDIAEGYSVSREKKESFPLTVTSAQKNPTAFYLCASSPSLVEAGGYEQYFGPGTRLTVT.

A few counts support this clonotype. This sequence joins TRBV18 and TRBJ2-3; D is unclear. The CDR3 runs 14 residues. The V gene lost 1 base and the J gene lost 0 bases, with 5 bases spanning the gap. CDR1 and CDR2 (germline): KGHSH, LQKENI. The CDR3 DNA reads as TGTGCCAGCTCACCACAGGAGAGCACAGATACGCAGTATTTT. Protein sequence: CASSPQESTDTQYF. Variable domain in full (rest from reference TRBV18 and TRBJ2-3): NAGVMQNPRHLVRRRGQEARLRCSPMKGHSHVYWYRQLPEEGLKFMVYLQKENIIDESGMPKERFSAEFPKEGPSILRIQQVVRGDSAAYFCASSPQESTDTQYFGPGTRLTVL.

Ten or more counts support this clonotype. The rearrangement uses TRBV12-3 or TRBV12-4 and TRBJ1-5, with 7 bases fitting TRBD1. Trimming removed 3 bases from V and 7 bases from J; junction bases left unmatched: 6. The CDR3 has 14 amino acids. The CDR3 loop is CASSLVGGEQPQHF. In nucleotides, the CDR3 is TGTGCCAGCAGTTTGGTAGGGGGCGAGCAGCCCCAGCATTTT.

This clonotype showed up just a few times. V usage is TRBV6-1 and J usage is TRBJ1-1, with 8 positions matching TRBD1. The CDR3 consists of 14 residues. V shed 5 bases and J 4 bases; nucleotides not matched to a gene: 6. CDR1 is MNHNS, CDR2 SASEGT, per germline. The CDR3 DNA follows: TGTGCCAGCAGTTCAGACAGGGGTACCACTGAAGCTTTCTTT. Its protein product is CASSSDRGTTEAFF.

This clonotype was counted ten times or more. The chain joins TRBV7-3 to TRBJ1-6; D unclear. With 5 bases removed from V and 10 bases from J, the gap between germline ends came to 15 bases. The CDR3 runs to 14 residues. CDR1 is SGHTA and CDR2 is FQGTGA in the germline V gene. CDR3 amino acids: CASSISGSRSPLHF. In DNA form, the CDR3 reads TGTGCCAGCAGCATATCTGGGTCCAGGTCACCCCTCCACTTT.

This clonotype showed up many times. The V gene is TRBV7-9, the J gene TRBJ1-1; 7 nucleotides agree with TRBD1. The CDR3 has 15 residues. Germline V lookup: CDR1 SEHNR, CDR2 FQNEAQ (reference sequence). After removal of 3 bases from V and 0 bases from J, the junction contained 4 bases not matched to a gene. The CDR3 DNA reads as TGTGCCAGCAGCTTGGACAGGTCCATGAACACTGAAGCTTTCTTT. As protein: CASSLDRSMNTEAFF.

V usage is TRBV2 and J usage is TRBJ1-2; D not resolved. The CDR3 spans 16 residues. The germline CDR1 and CDR2 sequences are SNHLY and FYNNEI. Trimming took off 0 bases at V and 3 bases at J, with 14 bases between the two ends. CDR3 coding DNA: TGTGCCAGCAGTGAAGCGGGAGAACCCACCTACTATGGCTACACCTTC. Translated, it gives CASSEAGEPTYYGYTF.

Only one count was recorded for this clonotype. Here the CDR3 DNA reads TGTGCCAGCACAAAGACAGGGGAAGGTACAGATACGCAGTATTTT. It is translated as CASTKTGEGTDTQYF. The genes are TRBV6-1 and TRBJ2-3; 8 bases match TRBD1. The CDR3 loop spans 15 amino acids. J lost 3 bases, V lost 7 bases, and 9 bases had no gene match. The germline gives CDR1 MNHNS, CDR2 SASEGT.

This clonotype was picked up many times. This rearrangement joins TRBV20-1 to TRBJ2-7; D is possibly TRBD1 (6 bases). V was shortened by 3 bases and J by 1 base, with 13 bases between the two germline ends. The CDR3 is 14 amino acids. Germline values: CDR1 DFQATT, CDR2 SNEGSKA (reference sequence). CDR3 in amino acids: CSARAGATSYEQYF. The CDR3 region has the DNA TGCAGTGCTAGGGCAGGGGCAACTTCCTACGAGCAGTACTTC.

The chain combines TRBV20-1 with TRBJ1-4, with D uncertain. CDR3 length: 12 residues. V lost 2 bases to trimming and J lost 4 bases, with 5 bases between them. Germline V lookup: CDR1 DFQATT, CDR2 SNEGSKA (reference sequence). The CDR3 here is CSARRDNEKLFF. The CDR3 nucleotides read TGCAGTGCTAGACGGGATAATGAAAAACTGTTTTTT.

This clonotype was recorded a few times. The J gene is TRBJ2-2, the V gene TRBV5-1; 7 bases match TRBD1. Germline CDR1 is SGHRS and CDR2 is YFSETQ. The CDR3 runs 16 residues. After removal of 0 bases from V and 5 bases from J, the junction contained 7 bases not matched to a gene. The CDR3 DNA reads TGCGCCAGCAGCTTGGCCGTCGCAGGGGGAACCGGGGAGCTGTTTTTT. Its translation is CASSLAVAGGTGELFF.

This clonotype has just a few counts. This sequence joins TRBV9 and TRBJ2-3; tentatively, D is TRBD1 (6 bases). From germline, CDR1 is SGDLS and CDR2 YYNGEE. V was pared by 0 bases and J by 2 bases, with 10 bases between. This CDR3 is 15 amino acids long. DNA of the CDR3: TGTGCCAGCAGCGTAGCAGGGGATTTCACAGATACGCAGTATTTT. Its translation: CASSVAGDFTDTQYF.

The rearrangement links TRBV7-2 to TRBJ2-5, with D tentatively TRBD1 or TRBD2 (5 bases each). Germline values: CDR1 SGHTA, CDR2 FQGNSA. The V and J ends lost 4 bases and 4 bases respectively, with 10 bases between them. This CDR3 has 13 residues. CDR3 amino acids: CASSSPGRETQYF. For the CDR3, the DNA is TGTGCCAGCAGCTCACCGGGGCGAGAGACCCAGTACTTC. Complete variable domain (other parts from reference TRBV7-2 and TRBJ2-5): GAGVSQSPSNKVTEKGKDVELRCDPISGHTALYWYRQSLGQGLEFLIYFQGNSAPDKSGLPSDRFSAERTGGSVSTLTIQRTQQEDSAVYLCASSSPGRETQYFGPGTRLLVL.

CDR3 protein: CSASWDTYEQYF. Written as DNA, the CDR3 is TGCAGTGCTAGTTGGGACACCTACGAGCAGTACTTC. The chain couples TRBV20-1 to TRBJ2-7; weak D call: TRBD1 (6 bases). Germline V gene sequence: CDR1 DFQATT, CDR2 SNEGSKA (reference sequence). This CDR3 contains 12 residues. Trimming took 3 bases from V and 2 from J, leaving 8 bases between them.